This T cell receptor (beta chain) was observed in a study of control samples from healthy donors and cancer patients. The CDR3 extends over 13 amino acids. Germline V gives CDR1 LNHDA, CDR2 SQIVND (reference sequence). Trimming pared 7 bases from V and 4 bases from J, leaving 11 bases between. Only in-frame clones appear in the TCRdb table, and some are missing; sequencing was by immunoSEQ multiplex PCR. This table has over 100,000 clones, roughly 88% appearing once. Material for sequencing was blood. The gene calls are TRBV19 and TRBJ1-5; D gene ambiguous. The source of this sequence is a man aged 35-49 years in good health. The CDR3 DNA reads TGTGCCAGTAATGGGGTCTCTAATCAGCCCCAGCATTTT. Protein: CASNGVSNQPQHF. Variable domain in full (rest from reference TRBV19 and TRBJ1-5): DGGITQSPKYLFRKEGQNVTLSCEQNLNHDAMYWYRQDPGQGLRLIYYSQIVNDFQKGDIAEGYSVSREKKESFPLTVTSAQKNPTAFYLCASNGVSNQPQHFGDGTRLSIL.